This T cell receptor (beta chain) emerged from a study of blood T cell repertoires in COVID-19. Trimming at V came to 0 bases and at J to 5 bases, leaving 4 bases not matched to a gene. The CDR3 has 14 residues. Germline assignment: CDR1 SGHRS and CDR2 YFSETQ. The method was immunoSEQ multiplex PCR; TCRdb's version includes in-frame clones alone and lacks a portion of them. Of about 240,000 clones detected, approximately 86% appear once; the ten largest clones hold 3% to 4%. This clone was seen only a few times. Sequenced material: PBMCs or T cells enriched from blood (not recorded which). The rearrangement uses TRBV5-1 and TRBJ1-2, with 7 bases matching TRBD1. This sequence originates from a woman in her thirties or forties with acute COVID-19. This chain's CDR3 is CASSLGGTAYGYTF. The CDR3 region has the DNA TGCGCCAGCAGCTTGGGTGGGACAGCGTATGGCTACACCTTC.